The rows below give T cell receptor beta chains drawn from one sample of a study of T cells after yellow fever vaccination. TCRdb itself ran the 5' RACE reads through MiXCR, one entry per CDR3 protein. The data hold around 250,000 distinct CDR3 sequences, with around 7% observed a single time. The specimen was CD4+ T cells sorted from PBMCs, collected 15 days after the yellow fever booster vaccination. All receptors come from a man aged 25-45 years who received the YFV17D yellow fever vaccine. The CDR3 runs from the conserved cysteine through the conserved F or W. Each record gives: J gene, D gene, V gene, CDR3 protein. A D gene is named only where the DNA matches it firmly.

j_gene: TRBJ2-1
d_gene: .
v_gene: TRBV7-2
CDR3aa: CASSLELGPYNEQFF

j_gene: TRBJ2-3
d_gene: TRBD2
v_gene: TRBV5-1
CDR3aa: CASFREAGLAARDTQYF

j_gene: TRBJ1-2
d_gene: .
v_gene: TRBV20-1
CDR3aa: CSATIGYGYTF

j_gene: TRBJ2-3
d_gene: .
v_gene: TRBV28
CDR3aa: CASSYWTTDTQYF

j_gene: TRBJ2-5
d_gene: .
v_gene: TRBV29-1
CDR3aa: CSAARAGETQYF

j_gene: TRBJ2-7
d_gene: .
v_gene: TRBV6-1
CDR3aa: CASSEGGGGYEQYF

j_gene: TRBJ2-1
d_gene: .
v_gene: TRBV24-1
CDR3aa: CATSDLTEQFF

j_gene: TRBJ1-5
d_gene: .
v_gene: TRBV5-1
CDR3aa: CASLRGAQPQHF

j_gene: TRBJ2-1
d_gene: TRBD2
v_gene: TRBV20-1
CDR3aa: CSASWQGLASYNEQFF

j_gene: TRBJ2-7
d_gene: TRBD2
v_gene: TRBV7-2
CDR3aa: CASSINRGVDEQYF

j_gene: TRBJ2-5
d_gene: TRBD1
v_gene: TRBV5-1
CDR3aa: CASSWYRGPEETQYF

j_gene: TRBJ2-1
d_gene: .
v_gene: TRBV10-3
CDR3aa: CAIRGEVENEQFF

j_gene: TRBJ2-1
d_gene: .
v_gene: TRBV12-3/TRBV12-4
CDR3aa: CASSPKYLGVTNNEQFF

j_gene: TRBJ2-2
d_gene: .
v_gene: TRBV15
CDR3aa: CATSRDEGSTGELFF

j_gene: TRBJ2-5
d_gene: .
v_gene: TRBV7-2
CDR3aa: CASSLMLQETQYF

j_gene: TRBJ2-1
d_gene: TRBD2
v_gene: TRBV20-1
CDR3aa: CSASVNRGLANYNEQFF

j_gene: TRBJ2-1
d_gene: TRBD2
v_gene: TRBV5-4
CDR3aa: CASSWRSSGYNEQFF

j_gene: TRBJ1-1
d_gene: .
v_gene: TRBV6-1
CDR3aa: CASRKESAAYEAFF

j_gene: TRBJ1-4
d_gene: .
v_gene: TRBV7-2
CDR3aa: CASSGGRYEKLFF

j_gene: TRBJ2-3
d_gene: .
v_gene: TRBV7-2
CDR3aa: CASSLVGGAVAWDTQYF

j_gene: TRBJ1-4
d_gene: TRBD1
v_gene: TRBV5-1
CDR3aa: CASSPGRQGEKLFF

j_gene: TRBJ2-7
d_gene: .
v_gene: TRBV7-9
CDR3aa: CASSLTSGVWEQYF

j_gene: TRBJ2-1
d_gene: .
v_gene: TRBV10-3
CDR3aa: CAAGTPSYNEQFF

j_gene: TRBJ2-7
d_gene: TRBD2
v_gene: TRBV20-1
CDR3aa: CSAGGRELAGHEQYF

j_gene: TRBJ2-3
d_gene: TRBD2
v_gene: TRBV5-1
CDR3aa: CASSPGTSIVADTQYF

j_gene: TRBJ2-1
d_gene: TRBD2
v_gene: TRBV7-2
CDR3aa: CASSATSGRTSEQFF

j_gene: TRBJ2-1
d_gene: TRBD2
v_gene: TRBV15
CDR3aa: CATSRDVAGGLPFF